This T cell receptor (beta chain) was profiled in a study of CD8 T cells in ankylosing spondylitis. General study results and limits: According to the report, clones linked to the disease were significantly enriched in matched synovial fluid samples taken from ankylosing spondylitis patients. Typical of ankylosing spondylitis blood, it appeared, was a TCR beta motif of eight highly homologous variants.

This clonotype was recorded a few times. Its antigen is unknown. The CDR3 loop spans 14 amino acids. The germline V and J ends were trimmed by 5 bases and 7 bases, with 17 bases remaining between them. The TCR beta libraries were generated through quantitative 5'-RACE incorporating molecular barcodes. TCRdb independently ran MiXCR on the 5' RACE reads; one entry per CDR3 protein. The repertoire holds about 140,000 distinct CDR3 sequences, with roughly 8.4% as singletons. The chain uses TRBV12-3 or TRBV12-4 and TRBJ1-2, with D unclear. The receptor was isolated from a male donor with ankylosing spondylitis. The sequenced sample consisted of synovial fluid, either unsorted or a sorted T cell fraction (not recorded which). CDR3 bases: TGTGCCAGCAGTCTCACCCGTGAGGTTCGTGGCTACACCTTC. The encoded protein is CASSLTREVRGYTF.